The clone carrying this T cell receptor beta chain was observed a handful of times. Its antigen is unidentified. There were TCR beta CDR3 regions amplified from RNA transcripts. TCR CDR3 regions were first amplified by RT-PCR with HTBI primers. TCRdb reanalysed the multiplex PCR reads using MiXCR and keeps one entry per CDR3 protein. This table holds approximately 640,000 distinct CDR3 sequences, about 17% found once. The record originates from a study of T cells in Graves' hyperthyroidism and ophthalmopathy. CDR1 and CDR2 from the germline V gene are SGHTA and FQGTGA. V was shortened by 0 bases and J by 8 bases, with 11 bases between the two germline ends. There are 14 residues in the CDR3. Pregnant or lactating patients were excluded, as were those with uncontrolled infection or other autoimmune disease. PBMCs came from about 10 ml fresh peripheral blood. Findings and caveats of the study: Blood also showed most of the thyroid clonotypes that were expanded above 0.001.

V is TRBV7-3 and J is TRBJ2-1; D may be TRBD1 or TRBD2 (7 bases each). The sequenced sample consisted of blood. The clonotype was recovered from a woman in her twenties or thirties with Graves' hyperthyroidism. The CDR3 sequence: CASSLTGGGHEQFF. In DNA, the CDR3 is TGTGCCAGCAGCTTAACGGGAGGGGGCCATGAGCAGTTCTTC.